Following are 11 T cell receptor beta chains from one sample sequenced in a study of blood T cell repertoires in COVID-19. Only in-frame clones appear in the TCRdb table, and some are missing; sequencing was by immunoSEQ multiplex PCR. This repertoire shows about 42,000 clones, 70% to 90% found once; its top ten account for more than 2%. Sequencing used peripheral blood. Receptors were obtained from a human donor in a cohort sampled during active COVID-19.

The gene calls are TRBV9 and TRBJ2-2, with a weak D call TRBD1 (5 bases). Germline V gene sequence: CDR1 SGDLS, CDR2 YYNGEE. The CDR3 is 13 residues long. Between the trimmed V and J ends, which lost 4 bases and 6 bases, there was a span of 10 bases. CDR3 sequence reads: CASSFRVPGELFF. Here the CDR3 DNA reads TGTGCCAGCAGCTTCAGGGTACCCGGGGAGCTGTTTTTT.

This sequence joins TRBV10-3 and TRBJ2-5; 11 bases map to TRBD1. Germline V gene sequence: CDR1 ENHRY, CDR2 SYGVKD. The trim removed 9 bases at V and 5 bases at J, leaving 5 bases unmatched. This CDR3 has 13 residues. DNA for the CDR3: TGTGCCATGGGGACAGGGGGTAAGGAGACCCAGTACTTC. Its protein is CAMGTGGKETQYF.

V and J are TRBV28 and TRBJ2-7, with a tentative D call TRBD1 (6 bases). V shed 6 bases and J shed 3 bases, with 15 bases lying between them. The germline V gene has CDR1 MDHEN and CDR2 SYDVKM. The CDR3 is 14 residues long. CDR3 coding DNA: TGTGCCAGCAGCCCCCTGACAGGTATCTACGAGCAGTACTTC. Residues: CASSPLTGIYEQYF.

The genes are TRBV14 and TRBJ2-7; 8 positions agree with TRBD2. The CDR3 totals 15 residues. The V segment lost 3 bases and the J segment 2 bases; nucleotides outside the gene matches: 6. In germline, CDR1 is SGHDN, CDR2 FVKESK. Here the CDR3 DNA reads TGTGCCAGCAGCCACCCCGTTAGCGGGGCCTACGAGCAGTACTTC. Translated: CASSHPVSGAYEQYF. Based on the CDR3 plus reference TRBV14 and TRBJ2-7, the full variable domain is EAGVTQFPSHSVIEKGQTVTLRCDPISGHDNLYWYRRVMGKEIKFLLHFVKESKQDESGMPNNRFLAERTGGTYSTLKVQPAELEDSGVYFCASSHPVSGAYEQYFGPGTRLTVT.

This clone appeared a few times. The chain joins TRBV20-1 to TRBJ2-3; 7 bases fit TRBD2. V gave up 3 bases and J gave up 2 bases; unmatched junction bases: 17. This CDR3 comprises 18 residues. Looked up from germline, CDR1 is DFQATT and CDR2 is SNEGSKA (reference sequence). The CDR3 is CSASWAFGLRGNTDTQYF. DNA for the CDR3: TGCAGTGCTAGTTGGGCCTTCGGGTTGCGGGGGAACACAGATACGCAGTATTTT.

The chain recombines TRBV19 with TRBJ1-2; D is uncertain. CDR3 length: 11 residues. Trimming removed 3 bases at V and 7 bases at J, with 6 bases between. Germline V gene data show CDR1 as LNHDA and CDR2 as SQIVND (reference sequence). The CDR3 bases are TGTGCCAGTAGTATCCGGGGTGGCTACACCTTC. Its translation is CASSIRGGYTF.

CDR3 coding DNA: TGTGCCAGCAGCCAAGATTCTGGTCGGCAAGAGACCCAGTACTTC. This translates into CASSQDSGRQETQYF. The J gene is TRBJ2-5, the V gene TRBV14; no reliable D call. V lost 0 bases, J lost 2 bases, and 10 bases lay in between. Germline V CDR1 and CDR2: SGHDN, FVKESK. There are 15 residues in the CDR3.

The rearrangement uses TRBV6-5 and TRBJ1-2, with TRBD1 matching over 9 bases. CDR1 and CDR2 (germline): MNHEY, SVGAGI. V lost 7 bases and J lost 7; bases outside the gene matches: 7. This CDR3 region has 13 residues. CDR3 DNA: TGTGCCAGCACTACAGGGGGCGTAAGTGGCTACACCTTC. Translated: CASTTGGVSGYTF.

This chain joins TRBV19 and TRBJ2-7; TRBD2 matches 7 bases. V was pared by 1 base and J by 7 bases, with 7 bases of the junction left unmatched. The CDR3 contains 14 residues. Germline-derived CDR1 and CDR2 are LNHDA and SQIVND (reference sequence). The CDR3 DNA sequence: TGTGCCAGTAGTATAGGCGCGGGGGTAAGTGAGCAGTACTTC. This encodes CASSIGAGVSEQYF.

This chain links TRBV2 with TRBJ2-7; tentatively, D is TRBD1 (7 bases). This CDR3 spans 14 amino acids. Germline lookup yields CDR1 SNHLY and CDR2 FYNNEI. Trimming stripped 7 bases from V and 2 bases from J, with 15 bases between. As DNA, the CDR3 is TGTGCCAGCATGGCAGGGGGGAGCCCCTACGAGCAGTACTTC. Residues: CASMAGGSPYEQYF.

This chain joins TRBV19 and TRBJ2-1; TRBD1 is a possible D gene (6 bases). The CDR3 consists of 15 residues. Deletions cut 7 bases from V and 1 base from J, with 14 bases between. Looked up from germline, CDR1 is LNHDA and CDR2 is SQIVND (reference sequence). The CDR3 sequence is CASKGDRPSYNEQFF. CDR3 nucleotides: TGTGCCAGTAAGGGGGATAGACCGTCCTACAATGAGCAGTTCTTC. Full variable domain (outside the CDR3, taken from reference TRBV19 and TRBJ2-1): DGGITQSPKYLFRKEGQNVTLSCEQNLNHDAMYWYRQDPGQGLRLIYYSQIVNDFQKGDIAEGYSVSREKKESFPLTVTSAQKNPTAFYLCASKGDRPSYNEQFFGPGTRLTVL.